This T cell receptor (beta chain) is from a study of vaccination effects on CD4 cells after COVID-19. On the study more broadly: Sampling occurred a median 72 days post second dose, range 14 to 241. General study points: Clones induced by infection and by vaccine showed marked clonal contraction late after vaccination.

The protocol was immunoSEQ multiplex PCR, while the TCRdb copy is restricted to in-frame clones and leaves out a portion. This sample has 50,000 to 70,000 clones, with 70% to 80% found just once. Having been cultured for approximately ten days, the cells underwent CD4+ T cell isolation. Each participant was given two doses of one vaccine (BNT162b2 or mRNA-1273). Vaccinated recipients, who were negative for nucleocapsid antibodies, had no history of SARS-CoV-2 infection. Cells had half their medium changed to IL-2 medium on days 3 and 7. The CDR3 totals 14 residues. Germline V gives CDR1 LGHDT, CDR2 YNNKEL (reference sequence). V dropped 2 bases and J dropped 4 bases, with 8 bases sitting between them. There are a few counts of this clone. The target antigen is unknown.

The sequence was obtained from a human donor who received a COVID-19 vaccine. The sample was CD4+ T cells from PBMCs cultured without peptide, taken after COVID-19 vaccination. This rearrangement joins TRBV3-1 (or the pseudogene TRBV3-2) to TRBJ2-2, with D possibly being TRBD1 (5 bases). CDR3 nucleotides: TGTGCCAGCAGCCAATCAACAGGCACCGGGGAGCTGTTTTTT. Residues: CASSQSTGTGELFF.